This T cell receptor beta chain was obtained from a study of glioma-infiltrating T cells. This clonotype was recorded a few times. What it recognizes is unknown. TCR alpha and beta CDR3 regions were amplified from RNA using iRepertoire nested multiplex PCR. One entry per CDR3 protein results from TCRdb running MiXCR on the multiplex PCR reads. The table includes under 200,000 distinct CDR3 sequences, roughly two fifths detected once. CDR1 and CDR2 (germline): SGHTA, FQGNSA. With 0 bases clipped from V and 11 bases from J, the junction kept 14 bases outside the gene matches. The CDR3 has 17 residues. Study conclusions and caveats: Tissue-blood divergence was below expectation in non-neoplastic patients, above in gliomas.

The source is a human donor with low-grade glioma or glioblastoma, undergoing nonglioma brain surgery, or in good health (not recorded which). The chain combines TRBV7-2 with TRBJ2-3, with 10 bases lining up with TRBD2. The sequenced material came from glioma tissue, nonneoplastic brain tissue, or PBMCs (not recorded which). CDR3 loop: CASSLAVLGLAGVKQYF. The CDR3, as DNA: TGTGCCAGCAGCTTAGCGGTTTTGGGGCTAGCGGGAGTAAAGCAGTATTTT.